This T cell receptor beta chain was identified in a study of shared clonotypes between healthy human individuals (dated by TCRdb to 2018 to 2021). Turning to the overall study: The cohort comprised a couple of women and a few men aged 18 to 49 years. For each donor, CD4 naive and CD4 memory were each run on three plates, CD8 naive on two plates, and CD8 memory on one plate. The study deeply sequenced blood TCR repertoires of five healthy adults to estimate repertoire size and the extent of clonotype sharing between individuals. To increase sequencing depth and limit assay-specific biases, different laboratories used diverse techniques to prepare libraries and sequence TCR repertoires. Between about 0.85 and 9.5 billion PBMCs per donor were obtained by leukapheresis.

Using the deep immunoSEQ assay, TCR CDR3 regions were amplified from genomic DNA by multiplex PCR. Extracted genomic DNA from each cell subset was distributed evenly across all wells of several immunoSEQ 96-well plates, and each plate was treated as a replicate. Each replicate PCR for sorted subsets received approximately 200 ng genomic DNA, equal to 28,000 or so T cell genomes. Purified libraries were measured with a Qubit 3.0 fluorometer, size-checked on a Bioanalyzer 2100, and measured again with the KAPA Library Quantification kit. A separate single-read 150-cycle Illumina NextSeq 550 flow cell was used to sequence each immunoSEQ 96-well plate. The published analysis was carried out like this. Because the immunoSEQ output held only junctional sequences and lacked quality scores, the filtering could not match the filtering applied to full-length reads. Sequences were annotated with PyIR, a Python wrapper for IgBLAST v1.9, using IMGT germline references to assign V/J genes and CDR3. Reads were filtered out if the reads had weak V/J assignments (E-value above 1e-6), no CDR3, stop codons, out-of-frame junctions, or ambiguous translated residues. V3J clonotypes were defined by identical inferred V gene, J gene, and CDR3 amino acid sequence. To compute the percentage overlap between repertoires, the number of shared unique clonotypes was divided by the size of the smaller repertoire. Richness of each repertoire was evaluated using RTK rarefaction, the Chao1 estimator, and Recon v2.1 estimates of unobserved clonotypes. OLGA was used to compute generation probabilities for all TCRbeta clonotypes that the gDNA method yielded from a handful of donors. TCRdb stores this immuneACCESS table with in-frame sequences only. Part of the clones is absent; in the studies checked, under half of the shortfall reflects unresolved V genes, and no reason is known for the rest. For V, J and clone size, that table is used; D and trimming come from the DNA. The sample yields millions of clones; around 94% were counted once. The top ten hold around 0.14% of the sample.

Inclusive of the bounding cysteine and phenylalanine, the CDR3 is 14 residues long. Of the read, only the CDR3 DNA is kept; its 42 bases are in frame from base 1. Donors were healthy HIV-negative adults with no recently reported acute infections or vaccinations. Only Caucasian adults living in Nashville, Tennessee, USA were represented among the donors. Magnetic negative selection was used to enrich CD4+ T cells, after which naive cells were positively selected on CD45RA and the negative fraction became the memory subset. After blood collection by leukapheresis, PBMCs were isolated using Ficoll-Histopaque density gradient centrifugation and then cryopreserved in the vapor phase of liquid nitrogen. Analytical flow cytometry was used to check the purity and quantity of each magnetically sorted T cell population. Genomic DNA was isolated from each sorted fraction and quantified by UV absorbance on a Nanodrop 2000c.

With respect to this clone: There is no known antigen for this receptor. Base qualities are missing; no much larger clone stands one base away.

Here is what the overall study found, with its caveats: The small number of donors limited the genetic and exposure-history diversity represented. Sampling was restricted to blood, and TCR repertoires in tissues likely differ from the TCR repertoires found in blood. Across four donors, 4.5% to 6.5% of naive CD4, over 3% of naive CD8, around 2.1% of memory CD4, and approximately 0.4% of memory CD8 clonotypes were shared. Compared with non-shared clonotypes, clonotypes shared by all four sorted-subset donors had higher generation probabilities. Estimated clonotype richness was generally larger for naive than for memory subsets. Incomplete sequencing was indicated by rarefaction of sorted-subset datasets, despite the large sequencing depth. Pairwise subsampling led to the expectation that sequencing depth would affect the degree of clonotype sharing among donors.

The specimen was naive CD4+ T cells sorted from blood. Read against the paper, the sample's cell subset or site label means: CD45RA+ positively selected. The source is a man aged 18-30 years in good health. The receptor chain draws on TRBV21-1 and TRBJ1-2. TRBV21-1 corresponds to a pseudogene. The CDR3 here reads CASSTRDGKGGYTF. The DNA reads TGTGCCAGCAGCACTCGGGACGGGAAAGGGGGCTACACCTTC.